This entry lists 17 T cell receptor beta chains sequenced from one sample in a study of T cells in Graves' hyperthyroidism and ophthalmopathy. It was RNA transcripts that yielded the amplified TCR beta CDR3 regions. HTBI primers were the set used in a first-round RT-PCR of the TCR CDR3. TCRdb recomputed calls from the multiplex PCR reads with MiXCR, one row per CDR3 protein. Of around 530,000 distinct CDR3 sequences in the sample, 15% to 20% were seen once. Sequenced material: blood. The receptors here all came from a woman younger than 35 with Graves' ophthalmopathy.

This clonotype has at least ten counts. The chain has TRBV6-2 or TRBV6-3 and TRBJ2-7; D is unclear. Looked up from germline, CDR1 is MNHEY and CDR2 is SVGEGT. The CDR3 consists of 15 residues. V was cut by 5 bases and J by 1 base, with 15 bases left in between. CDR3 in DNA: TGTGCCAGCAGTCCCAGAAGACTTCTGTCCTACGAGCAGTACTTC. Translating gives CASSPRRLLSYEQYF.

This clonotype has a count of ten or more. The rearrangement uses TRBV28 and TRBJ2-7; TRBD1 agrees at 7 bases. Germline V gene sequence: CDR1 MDHEN, CDR2 SYDVKM. The CDR3 totals 14 residues. Trimming cost V 8 bases and J 2 bases; bases outside gene matches: 9. CDR3 bases: TGTGCCAGCGCTCTGGACAGGAGAACCTACGAGCAGTACTTC. Translated, it gives CASALDRRTYEQYF.

The V call is TRBV10-3, the J call TRBJ1-2; D is unresolved. This CDR3 has 14 residues. Germline V gene lookup returns CDR1 ENHRY and CDR2 SYGVKD. Trimming shortened V by 3 bases and J by 4 bases, and 12 bases separated the two germline ends. The CDR3 sequence is CAISDGEPGYGYTF. The CDR3 DNA reads as TGTGCCATCAGTGATGGGGAACCGGGCTATGGCTACACCTTC.

This clonotype was detected many times. The chain couples TRBV6-1 to TRBJ1-2; D ambiguous. The CDR3 consists of 12 residues. V gave up 2 bases and J gave up 5 bases, with 6 bases separating them. The germline V gene encodes CDR1 MNHNS and CDR2 SASEGT. The CDR3 region has the DNA TGTGCCAGCAGTGAACGTGGGTATGGCTACACCTTC. It codes for CASSERGYGYTF.

V usage is TRBV6-2 or TRBV6-3 and J usage is TRBJ1-5, with no clear D. The length of the CDR3 is 12 residues. Germline-derived CDR1 and CDR2 are MNHEY and SVGEGT. V shed 2 bases and J shed 7 bases, with 6 bases lying between them. The CDR3 DNA reads TGTGCCAGCAGTTACAGTCTCCAGCCCCAGCATTTT. Protein product: CASSYSLQPQHF.

The genes are TRBV7-9 and TRBJ2-5; D may be TRBD1 or TRBD2 (5 bases each). This CDR3 contains 14 residues. Germline V gene data show CDR1 as SEHNR and CDR2 as FQNEAQ (reference sequence). The ends were cut back, 4 bases at V and 3 bases at J, with 12 bases in the middle. In DNA, the CDR3 is TGTGCCAGCAGCTCGAGGGGAACAAAAGAGACCCAGTACTTC. Translated, it gives CASSSRGTKETQYF.

In this sample, this clonotype turned up many times. The V and J genes are TRBV14 and TRBJ2-3; D could derive from TRBD1 or TRBD2 (5 bases each). CDR3 length: 14 residues. Germline lookup yields CDR1 SGHDN and CDR2 FVKESK. Trimming pared 4 bases from V and 5 bases from J, leaving 13 bases between. CDR3 bases: TGTGCCAGCAGCCCGGGACCGCCCCGAGATACGCAGTATTTT. Translating it yields CASSPGPPRDTQYF. The entire variable domain, with the rest obtained from reference TRBV14 and TRBJ2-3, is as follows: EAGVTQFPSHSVIEKGQTVTLRCDPISGHDNLYWYRRVMGKEIKFLLHFVKESKQDESGMPNNRFLAERTGGTYSTLKVQPAELEDSGVYFCASSPGPPRDTQYFGPGTRLTVL.

In this sample, this clonotype turned up a few times. V and J are TRBV30 and TRBJ2-2, with D possibly matching TRBD2 (7 bases). Germline CDR1 reads GTSNPN; CDR2 reads SVGIG (reference sequence). The CDR3 is made up of 17 amino acids. The V end lost 8 bases, the J end lost 5 bases, and 27 bases lay between the germline ends. The CDR3 bases are TGTGCCACAGAGGGGGGGAGGGGATACCCAGGAACCGGGGAGCTGTTTTTT. Translated, it gives CATEGGRGYPGTGELFF.

This clonotype was seen ten or more times. CDR3 protein: CASSFSGRSAYEKLFF. The CDR3 DNA sequence: TGTGCCAGCAGTTTTAGTGGGCGCAGCGCCTATGAAAAACTGTTTTTT. The chain links TRBV28 to TRBJ1-4; no reliable D call. Trimming left V 3 bases short and J 6 bases short, with 17 bases between. Germline V CDR1 and CDR2: MDHEN, SYDVKM. CDR3 size: 16 residues.

This clonotype was seen repeatedly, ten times or more. The J gene is TRBJ2-1, the V gene TRBV27, with 9 bases lining up with TRBD2. Germline V CDR1 and CDR2: MNHEY, SMNVEV (reference sequence). Germline trimming cut 3 bases from V and 0 bases from J; bases unmatched to any gene: 12. This CDR3 has 19 amino acids. Here the CDR3 reads CASSFLPGLAQSSYNEQFF. The DNA of the CDR3 is TGTGCCAGCAGTTTCCTACCGGGACTAGCACAGAGCTCCTACAATGAGCAGTTCTTC.

This clonotype was recorded at least ten times. This chain connects TRBV12-3 or TRBV12-4 to TRBJ2-7, with D possibly called TRBD1 or TRBD2 (6 bases each). This CDR3 is built from 14 residues. Trimming removed 7 bases from V and 3 bases from J, with 16 bases in between. The CDR3 reads CASNGGREDYEQYF. For the CDR3, the DNA is TGTGCCAGCAACGGGGGCAGGGAAGACTACGAGCAGTACTTC.

The chain employs TRBV20-1 and TRBJ2-7, with 7 bases fitting TRBD2. Germline V gene data show CDR1 as DFQATT and CDR2 as SNEGSKA (reference sequence). J was trimmed by 3 bases and V by 3 bases; bases with no gene match: 5. The CDR3 covers 13 residues. The CDR3 reads CSASYGGSYEQYF. For the CDR3, the DNA is TGCAGTGCTAGTTATGGCGGGAGCTACGAGCAGTACTTC.

This rearrangement joins TRBV28 to TRBJ1-4; D gene ambiguous. V was shortened by 2 bases and J by 3 bases, with 10 bases between the two germline ends. The CDR3 has 15 residues. Germline values: CDR1 MDHEN, CDR2 SYDVKM. Here the CDR3 DNA reads TGTGCCAGCAGTTTAAAGGGCCTGGCTAATGAAAAACTGTTTTTT. It codes for CASSLKGLANEKLFF.

This clonotype was seen repeatedly, ten times or more. J is TRBJ1-4 and V is TRBV4-2, with TRBD1 identical over 7 bases. After removal of 0 bases from V and 4 bases from J, the junction contained 5 bases not matched to a gene. The CDR3 runs to 16 residues. CDR1 is LGHNA and CDR2 is YNFKEQ in the germline V gene. CDR3 sequence reads: CASSQDPRQGNEKLFF. As DNA, the CDR3 is TGTGCCAGCAGCCAAGATCCGAGACAGGGTAATGAAAAACTGTTTTTT.

This rearrangement joins TRBV4-1 to TRBJ2-7, with D maybe TRBD2 (6 bases). The CDR3 length is 15 residues. V was pared by 0 bases and J by 3 bases, with 12 bases between. Germline CDR1 and CDR2: MGHRA and YSYEKL. The CDR3 nucleotides read TGCGCCAGCAGCCAAGATCGGGAGACTCACTACGAGCAGTACTTC. Protein: CASSQDRETHYEQYF.

The rearrangement uses TRBV5-1 and TRBJ1-4, with 7 positions matching TRBD1. J lost 5 bases, V lost 4 bases, and 8 bases had no gene match. The CDR3 consists of 15 residues. Germline V gene sequence: CDR1 SGHRS, CDR2 YFSETQ. The CDR3 reads CASSRGDSTNEKLFF. The CDR3 DNA follows: TGCGCCAGCAGCAGAGGGGACAGCACCAATGAAAAACTGTTTTTT.

This clonotype was counted ten times or more. The J gene is TRBJ1-2, the V gene TRBV4-3; D is undetermined. This CDR3 spans 15 amino acids. Germline V gives CDR1 LGHNA, CDR2 YSLEER. The V gene lost 1 base and the J gene lost 2 bases, with 11 bases spanning the gap. DNA of the CDR3: TGCGCCAGCAGCCAAGCCCCGACTGAAAACTATGGCTACACCTTC. Its translation is CASSQAPTENYGYTF.